The clone carrying this T cell receptor beta chain appeared a single time. The record originates from a study of control samples from healthy donors and cancer patients. This table comes from immunoSEQ multiplex PCR, and its TCRdb copy is limited to in-frame clones, with some not included. Seen here are about 150,000 clones, 75% to 95% observed once, and the top ten hold about 3%. The CDR3 runs 13 residues. CDR1 and CDR2 (germline): MNHEY, SVGAGI. Trimming removed 5 bases from V and 4 bases from J, with 12 bases in between. Sample: blood. The rearrangement links TRBV6-5 to TRBJ2-7; TRBD2 might be the D (6 bases). This sequence was found in a man under 40 in good health. The CDR3 region is CASSKTGTYEQYF. CDR3 in DNA: TGTGCCAGCAGTAAGACCGGGACTTACGAGCAGTACTTC.